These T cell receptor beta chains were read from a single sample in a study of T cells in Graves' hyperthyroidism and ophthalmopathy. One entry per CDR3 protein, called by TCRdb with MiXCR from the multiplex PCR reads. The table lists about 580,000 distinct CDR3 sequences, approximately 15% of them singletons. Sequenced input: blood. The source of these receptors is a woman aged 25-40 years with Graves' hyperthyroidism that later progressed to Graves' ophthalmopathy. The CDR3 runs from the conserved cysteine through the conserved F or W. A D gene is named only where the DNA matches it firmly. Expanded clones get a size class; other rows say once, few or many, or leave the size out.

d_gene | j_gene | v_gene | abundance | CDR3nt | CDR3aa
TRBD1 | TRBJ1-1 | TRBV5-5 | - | TGTGCCAGCAGCTTTCCCACCGGGACAGGGAACACTGAAGCTTTCTTT | CASSFPTGTGNTEAFF
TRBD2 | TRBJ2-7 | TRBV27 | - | TGTGCCAGCAGTCCTTCCCCTCGGGGGGCCTACGAGCAGTACTTC | CASSPSPRGAYEQYF
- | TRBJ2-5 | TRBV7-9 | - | TGTGCCAGCAGCTTAGGAGCGGTTGGGGAAGAGACCCAGTACTTC | CASSLGAVGEETQYF
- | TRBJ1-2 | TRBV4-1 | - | TGCGCCAGCAGCGCCCCAGCTAACTATGGCTACACCTTC | CASSAPANYGYTF
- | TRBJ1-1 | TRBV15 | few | TGTGCCACCTCGCAGGCAAAGAACACTGAAGCTTTCTTT | CATSQAKNTEAFF
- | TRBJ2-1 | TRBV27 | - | TGTGCCAGCAGTTTAGCGATCAGTTACAATGAGCAGTTCTTC | CASSLAISYNEQFF
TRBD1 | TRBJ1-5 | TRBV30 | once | TGTGCCTGTCAAGGACAGGGGGTTCAGCCCCAGCATTTT | CACQGQGVQPQHF
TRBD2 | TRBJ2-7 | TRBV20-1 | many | TGCAGTGCGACCACCGGGACTAGCGGGAAAGAGCAGTACTTC | CSATTGTSGKEQYF
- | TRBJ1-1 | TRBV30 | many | TGTGCCTGGGACAAGGGGAGCACTGAAGCTTTCTTT | CAWDKGSTEAFF
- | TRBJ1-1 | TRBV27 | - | TGTGCCAGCAGAACGCACACTGAAGCTTTCTTT | CASRTHTEAFF
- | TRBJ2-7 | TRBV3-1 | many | TGTGCCAGCAGCCAAATCGCTCAGGGGAGCGAGCAGTACTTC | CASSQIAQGSEQYF
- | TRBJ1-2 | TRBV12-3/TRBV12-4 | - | TGTGCCAGCAGCTCCCCAAGGACAGTTTCTAACTATGGCTACACCTTC | CASSSPRTVSNYGYTF
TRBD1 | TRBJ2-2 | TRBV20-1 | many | TGCAGTGCTATAAGGACCAGGGGGCGCGGTAGCACCGGGGAGCTGTTTTTT | CSAIRTRGRGSTGELFF
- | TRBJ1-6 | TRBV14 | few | TGTGCCAGCAGCCAGGGTTTGGATTCACCCCTCCACTTT | CASSQGLDSPLHF
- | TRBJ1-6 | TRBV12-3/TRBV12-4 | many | TGTGCCAGCAGAACAAGGGGGGCGACGGATTCACCCCTCCACTTT | CASRTRGATDSPLHF
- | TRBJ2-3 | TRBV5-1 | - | TGCGCCAGCAGCCTAACCGGTGACATCCCCCCGGGAGATACGCAGTATTTT | CASSLTGDIPPGDTQYF
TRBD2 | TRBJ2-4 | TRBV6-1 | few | TGTGCCAGCAGTTCCGGTAGAGCGGGAGAGCGATACATTCAGTACTTC | CASSSGRAGERYIQYF
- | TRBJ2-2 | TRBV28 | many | TGTGCCAGCAGTTTTGTCGGGGAGCTGTTTTTT | CASSFVGELFF
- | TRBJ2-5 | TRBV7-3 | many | TGTGCCAGCAGCTTAACGTCGGGGGGCCATGAGACCCAGTACTTC | CASSLTSGGHETQYF
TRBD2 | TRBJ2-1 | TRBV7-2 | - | TGTGCCAGCAGCTTAGGACTAGCGGGAGTCGGTTGGGACAATGAGCAGTTCTTC | CASSLGLAGVGWDNEQFF
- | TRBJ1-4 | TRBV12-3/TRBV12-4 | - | TGTGCATGGGGCAGGAATGAAAAACTGTTTTTT | CAWGRNEKLFF
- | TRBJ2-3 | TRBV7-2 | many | TGTGCCAGCAGCTTCCCTCAGGGGAAGCGCACAGATACGCAGTATTTT | CASSFPQGKRTDTQYF
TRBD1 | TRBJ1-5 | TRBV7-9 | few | TGTGCCAGCAGCCGCATCGGGACAGGGATTAATCAGCCCCAGCATTTT | CASSRIGTGINQPQHF
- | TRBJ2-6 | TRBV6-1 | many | TGTGCCAGCACCCCAGGGATGGATTCCTCTGGGGCCAACGTCCTGACTTTC | CASTPGMDSSGANVLTF
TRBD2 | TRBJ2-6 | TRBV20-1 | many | TGCAGTGCTTCGGGGGGGATGGCCTCTGGGGCCAACGTCCTGACTTTC | CSASGGMASGANVLTF
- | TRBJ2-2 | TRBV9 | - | TGTGCCAGCACCCCCTTAGGAGCAGCGAACACCGGGGAGCTGTTTTTT | CASTPLGAANTGELFF
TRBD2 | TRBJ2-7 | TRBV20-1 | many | TGCAGTGCTAGCCGGGGGGGGACTAGTTACTCCTACGAGCAGTACTTC | CSASRGGTSYSYEQYF
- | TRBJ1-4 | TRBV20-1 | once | TGCAGTGCTAGAGATCAAGGGGGGCCAACTAATGAAAAACTGTTTTTT | CSARDQGGPTNEKLFF
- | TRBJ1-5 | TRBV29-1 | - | TGCAGCGTTAAGGTTAGCAATCAGCCCCAGCATTTT | CSVKVSNQPQHF
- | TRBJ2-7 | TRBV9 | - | TGTGCCAGCAGCGCCGTCGGTTCAAATCCTTACGAGCAGTACTTC | CASSAVGSNPYEQYF
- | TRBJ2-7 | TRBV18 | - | - | CASSPTPTSSTSNEQYF
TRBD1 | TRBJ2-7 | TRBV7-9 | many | TGTGCCAGCAGCTTGGACAGGGTGTCCTACGAGCAGTACTTC | CASSLDRVSYEQYF
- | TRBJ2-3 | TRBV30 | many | TGTGCCTGGAGTTCAACACCTGGTACGGATACGCAGTATTTT | CAWSSTPGTDTQYF
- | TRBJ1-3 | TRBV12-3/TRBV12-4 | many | TGTGCCAGCACCGAGACGGGCTCTGGAAACACCATATATTTT | CASTETGSGNTIYF
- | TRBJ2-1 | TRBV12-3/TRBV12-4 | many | TGTGCCAGCAGTTTTAGGAGGGCCGGGAATGAGCAGTTCTTC | CASSFRRAGNEQFF
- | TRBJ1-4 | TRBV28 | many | TGTGCCAGCAGTCCAACGACAGGTTGGGGTGAAAAACTGTTTTTT | CASSPTTGWGEKLFF
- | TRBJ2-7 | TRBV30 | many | TGTGCCTGGAGTGTTTTTAACTCCTACGAGCAGTACTTC | CAWSVFNSYEQYF
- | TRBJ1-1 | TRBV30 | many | TGTGCCTGGAACGGACAGAGGGGGGACACTGAAGCTTTCTTT | CAWNGQRGDTEAFF
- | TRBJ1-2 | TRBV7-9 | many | TGTGCCAGCAGTTTAGGGAGCTATACGTATGGCTACACCTTC | CASSLGSYTYGYTF
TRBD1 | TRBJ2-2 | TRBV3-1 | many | TGTGCCAGCAGCCAAGATTGGTTGGCAGGGGGTAACACCGGGGAGCTGTTTTTT | CASSQDWLAGGNTGELFF
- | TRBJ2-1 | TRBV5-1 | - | TGCGCCAGCAGCTCGGGGACTCGAGGCAATGAGCAGTTCTTC | CASSSGTRGNEQFF
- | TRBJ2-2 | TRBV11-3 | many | TGTGCCAGCAGCACCCAAGGATGGAACACCGGGGAGCTGTTTTTT | CASSTQGWNTGELFF
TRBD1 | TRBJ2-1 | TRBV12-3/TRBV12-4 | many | TGTGCCAGCAGTAAAAACCACCCGACGACAGGGGTATACAATGAGCAGTTCTTC | CASSKNHPTTGVYNEQFF
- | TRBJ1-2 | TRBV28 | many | TGTGCCAGCAAACCAAGCGGGGGTTGGGGCTACACCTTC | CASKPSGGWGYTF